This TCR beta chain comes out of a study of PD-L1 blockade in urothelial cancer. Looking at the study overall: Male sex and bladder-origin urothelial cancer were recorded for twenty-five of 29 patients. Samples of blood were analyzed 3 weeks (second dose) and 6 weeks after treatment start. In terms of prior chemotherapy, patients had received 0 to 3 regimens. Blood yielded a median of around 140,000 T cells per sample.

Profiled with immunoSEQ multiplex PCR; TCRdb holds only in-frame clones, not every one. The sample shows tens of thousands of clones, around 90% of them seen only once. This CDR3 has 16 residues. J was trimmed by 4 bases and V by 3 bases; bases with no gene match: 10. The V gene's germline CDR1 is SGHTA and CDR2 FQGNSA. This clone came up once. As for time point: peripheral blood 6 weeks after treatment start. Sequenced material: PBMCs, taken around atezolizumab (anti-PD-L1) treatment. The sequence was obtained from a woman aged 60-75 years with urothelial cancer. The J gene is TRBJ1-2, the V gene TRBV7-2, with 8 bases aligning to TRBD1. The CDR3 nucleotides read TGTGCCAGCAGCTTGGGGGACAGGTTTTTTCGCTATGGCTACACCTTC. Residues: CASSLGDRFFRYGYTF. Together with reference TRBV7-2 and TRBJ1-2, the CDR3 gives the full variable domain: GAGVSQSPSNKVTEKGKDVELRCDPISGHTALYWYRQSLGQGLEFLIYFQGNSAPDKSGLPSDRFSAERTGGSVSTLTIQRTQQEDSAVYLCASSLGDRFFRYGYTFGSGTRLTVV.